The subject of this entry is one T cell receptor beta chain. This sample is drawn from a study of blood T cell repertoires in COVID-19. The wider study: The United States, Italy and Spain were the sources of the acute and convalescent COVID-19 samples.

Per the original data handling: Estimation of nucleated cell counts was performed using reference gene primer amplification. This table comes from immunoSEQ multiplex PCR, and its TCRdb copy is limited to in-frame clones, with some not included. That table furnishes V, J and clone size, whereas the DNA furnished D and trimming. The repertoire consists of approximately 210,000 clones, with roughly 87% occurring once and the leading ten covering roughly 2%. The sample taken for sequencing was peripheral blood. The TCR comes from a man aged 40-55 years with active or convalescent COVID-19.

CDR3 DNA: TGTGCCAGCAGGTCCACGGGACTAGGGGTAGAAGAGCAGTACTTC. Translated, it gives CASRSTGLGVEEQYF. V usage is TRBV5-4 and J usage is TRBJ2-7, with 8 bases lining up with TRBD2. This CDR3 is built from 15 residues. V was pared by 5 bases and J by 7 bases, with 14 bases of the junction left unmatched. From germline, CDR1 is SGHNT and CDR2 YYREEE (reference sequence).